This T cell receptor (beta chain) was recorded in a study of blood T cell repertoires in COVID-19. Whole-study context: The samples span acute and convalescent COVID-19 from the United States, Italy and Spain.

Germline V gene sequence: CDR1 LNHDA, CDR2 SQIVND (reference sequence). The V segment lost 4 bases and the J segment 4 bases; nucleotides outside the gene matches: 7. The CDR3 loop spans 15 amino acids. Only in-frame clones appear in the TCRdb table, and some are missing; sequencing was by immunoSEQ multiplex PCR. In the table there are about 200,000 clones, about 80% of which are singletons. The chain has TRBV19 and TRBJ2-3; 8 bases fit TRBD1. What was sequenced was peripheral blood. The sequence was collected from a man aged 55 to 70 with acute or convalescent COVID-19. The chain's CDR3 is CASSKGQVKADTQYF. The CDR3 DNA reads TGTGCCAGTAGTAAGGGACAGGTAAAGGCAGATACGCAGTATTTT.